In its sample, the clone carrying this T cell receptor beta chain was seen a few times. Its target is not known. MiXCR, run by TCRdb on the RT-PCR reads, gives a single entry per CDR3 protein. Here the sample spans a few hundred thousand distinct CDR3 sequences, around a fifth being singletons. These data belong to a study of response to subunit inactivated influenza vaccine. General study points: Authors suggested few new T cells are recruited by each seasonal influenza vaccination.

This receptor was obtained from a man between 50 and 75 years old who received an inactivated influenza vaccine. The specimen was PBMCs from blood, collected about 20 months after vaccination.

CDR3 in amino acids: CASSLGGANLYNEQFF. The CDR3 region has the DNA TGTGCCAGCAGCTTAGGCGGGGCCAACCTCTACAATGAGCAGTTCTTC. The genes are TRBV11-1 and TRBJ2-1, with D possibly TRBD2 on 6 matching bases. Between the trimmed V and J ends, which lost 1 base and 3 bases, there was a span of 13 bases. This CDR3 is built from 16 residues. CDR1 is SGHAT, CDR2 FQDESV, per germline (reference sequence).